This record covers a single TCR beta chain. The data are from a study of Graves' ophthalmopathy and Graves' hyperthyroidism. CDR3 regions of TCR beta were amplified from RNA transcripts. First-round RT-PCR with HTBI primers preceded a second-round multiplex PCR. In TCRdb, the multiplex PCR reads were re-called with MiXCR into one record per CDR3 protein. The repertoire holds more than 550,000 distinct CDR3 sequences, with roughly 39% as singletons. From germline, CDR1 is SQVTM and CDR2 ANQGSEA. The V and J ends lost 6 bases and 0 bases respectively, with 17 bases between them. The length of the CDR3 is 16 residues.

The rearrangement links TRBV29-1 to TRBJ2-2; a weak D match, TRBD2 (6 bases). The TCR comes from an adult man with Graves' ophthalmopathy. The sample comprised peripheral blood. The CDR3, as DNA: TGCAGCGTCCGAGGTAGCGGAGTGACGAACACCGGGGAGCTGTTTTTT. This translates into CSVRGSGVTNTGELFF.